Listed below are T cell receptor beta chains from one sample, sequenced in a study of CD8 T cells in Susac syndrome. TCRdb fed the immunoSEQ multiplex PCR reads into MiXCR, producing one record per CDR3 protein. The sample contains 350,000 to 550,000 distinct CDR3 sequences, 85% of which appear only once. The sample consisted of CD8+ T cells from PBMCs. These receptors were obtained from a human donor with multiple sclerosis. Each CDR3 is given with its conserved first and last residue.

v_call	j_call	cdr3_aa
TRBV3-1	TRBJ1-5	CASSQCGGCNQPQHF
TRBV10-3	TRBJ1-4	CAISEGQGKLFF
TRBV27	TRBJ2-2	CASSLWDFRNTGELFF
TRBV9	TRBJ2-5	CASSASSGGETQYF
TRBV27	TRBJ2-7	CASSFSSGRPYEQYF
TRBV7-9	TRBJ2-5	CASSADLSQETQYF
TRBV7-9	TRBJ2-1	CASSSGEGASYNEQFF
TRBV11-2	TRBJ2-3	CASSSREASTDTQYF
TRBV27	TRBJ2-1	CASSQQRGNEQFF
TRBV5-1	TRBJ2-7	CASSPTSNGEQYF
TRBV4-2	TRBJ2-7	CASSLVVAGGDTYEQYF
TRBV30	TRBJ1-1	CAWNPSGTEAFF
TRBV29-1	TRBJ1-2	CSVRDFDGYTF
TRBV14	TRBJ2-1	CASSQRLSGTPSTDEQFF
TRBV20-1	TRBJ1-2	CSARDSWGQGAPTYGYTF
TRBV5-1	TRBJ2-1	CASSFGEGNEQFF
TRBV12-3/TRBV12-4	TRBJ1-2	CASSFKVRVDGYTF
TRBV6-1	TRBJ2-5	CASRGLQETQYF
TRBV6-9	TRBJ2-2	CASSLGGKDLAGELFF
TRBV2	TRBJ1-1	CASQGQPYTEAFF
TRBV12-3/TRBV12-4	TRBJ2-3	CASNIRDIGTDTQYF
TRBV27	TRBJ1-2	CASSWTGGSEYGYTF
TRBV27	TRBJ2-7	CASSFSYQTSGNYYEQYF
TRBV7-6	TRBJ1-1	CASRSGTGGGTEAFF
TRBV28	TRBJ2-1	CASSFGGLGDEQFF
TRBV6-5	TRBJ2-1	CASSYSAGSSYNEQFF
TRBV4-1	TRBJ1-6	CASSQKQAALNSPLHF
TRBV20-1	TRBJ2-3	CSARAVASGDTDTQYF
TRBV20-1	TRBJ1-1	CSADFGTENTEAFF